This passage covers 9 T cell receptor beta chains from one sample sequenced in a study of vaccination and CD4 T cells after COVID-19. These receptors are not linked to any known antigen. The Oncomine TCR Beta short-read assay was applied to DNA of cultured CD4+ T cells. In TCRdb, the PCR reads were re-called with MiXCR into one record per CDR3 protein. The sample has approximately 3,500 distinct CDR3 sequences, under 40% seen once. Sample treatment: approximately 9-day PBMC culture with coronavirus spike peptide pools or control peptides (ViraFEST assay). Sequencing input: CD4+ T cells from blood, cultured in vitro. All receptors derive from a human donor who had recovered from COVID-19.

Within the sample, this clonotype is medium-sized. CDR3 DNA sequence: TGTGCCATCATGTCGGCGGGGGAAGCTTTCTTT. Translation gives CAIMSAGEAFF. V gene TRBV10-3 combines with J gene TRBJ1-1; no clear D. The V and J ends lost 7 bases and 8 bases respectively, with 11 bases between them. Germline V gives CDR1 ENHRY, CDR2 SYGVKD. CDR3 length equals 11 residues.

This clonotype was found a few times. V usage is TRBV20-1 and J usage is TRBJ2-7; D may match TRBD1 or TRBD2 (5 bases each). V lost 0 bases and J lost 8, with 17 bases in between. The CDR3 runs 14 residues. The germline CDR1 and CDR2 sequences are DFQATT and SNEGSKA (reference sequence). CDR3 nucleotides: TGCAGTGCTAGAGATGAGGGGAAGAATGGAAAGCAGTACTTC. It specifies CSARDEGKNGKQYF.

By its share, this clonotype is medium-sized. The chain recombines TRBV2 with TRBJ2-7; weak D call: TRBD1 (6 bases). CDR3 size: 11 residues. Germline CDR1 and CDR2: SNHLY and FYNNEI. The V gene lost 6 bases and the J gene lost 6 bases, with 9 bases spanning the gap. DNA for the CDR3: TGTGCCAGCAGAGAGACAGGCGAGCAGTACTTC. This encodes CASRETGEQYF.

The chain combines TRBV11-2 with TRBJ2-6; possibly TRBD2 for D (6 bases). V was trimmed by 6 bases and J by 1 base, leaving 7 bases between them. Germline CDR1 SGHAT, CDR2 FQNNGV. The CDR3 loop spans 14 amino acids. The CDR3 nucleotides are TGTGCCAGCAGTGGGAGGTCTGGGGCCAACGTCCTGACTTTC. It encodes CASSGRSGANVLTF.

In its sample, this clonotype ranks as large. CDR3 sequence: CASSKSLAGYTGELFF. CDR3 bases: TGTGCCAGCAGCAAATCACTAGCGGGGTACACCGGGGAGCTGTTTTTT. The chain is built from TRBV21-1 and TRBJ2-2; the table's TRBD2 call for D was not verified on the DNA. TRBV21-1 is designated a pseudogene. CDR3 length: 16 residues.

The chain uses TRBV7-3 and TRBJ2-2; no definite D call. CDR3 length: 18 residues. Trimming took off 5 bases at V and 6 bases at J, with 25 bases between the two ends. Germline V gene data show CDR1 as SGHTA and CDR2 as FQGTGA. The CDR3 sequence is CASSRASIEEWSPGELFF. The CDR3 nucleotides are TGTGCCAGCAGCCGCGCGTCCATTGAGGAGTGGTCCCCCGGGGAGCTGTTTTTT.

The gene calls are TRBV7-6 and TRBJ1-5; possible D gene TRBD1, 5 bases. V lost 6 bases to trimming and J lost 3 bases, with 9 bases between them. CDR1 is SGHVS and CDR2 is FNYEAQ in the germline V gene. The CDR3 is 13 residues long. The CDR3 DNA reads TGTGCCAGCAGTCTGACAGACAATCAGCCCCAGCATTTT. It specifies CASSLTDNQPQHF.

The chain employs TRBV9 and TRBJ1-2; D ambiguous. From germline, CDR1 is SGDLS and CDR2 YYNGEE. The CDR3 contains 15 residues. V was clipped by 3 bases and J by 4 bases, with 16 bases between them. The CDR3 nucleotides are TGTGCCAGCAGCGCCCTGGGCGTTCTCCCCTATGGCTACACCTTC. As protein: CASSALGVLPYGYTF. Full variable domain (outside the CDR3, taken from reference TRBV9 and TRBJ1-2): DSGVTQTPKHLITATGQRVTLRCSPRSGDLSVYWYQQSLDQGLQFLIQYYNGEERAKGNILERFSAQQFPDLHSELNLSSLELGDSALYFCASSALGVLPYGYTFGSGTRLTVV.

J is TRBJ1-2 and V is TRBV6-1, with 7 nucleotides matching TRBD1. There are 14 residues in the CDR3. The trim removed 5 bases at V and 8 bases at J, leaving 11 bases unmatched. Germline CDR1 is MNHNS and CDR2 is SASEGT. This CDR3 is CASSPVGQGGGYTF. The CDR3 DNA reads as TGTGCCAGCAGTCCCGTGGGGCAGGGGGGAGGCTACACCTTC.